These T cell receptor beta chains were read from a single sample in a study of blood T cell repertoires in COVID-19. The repertoire was sequenced with immunoSEQ multiplex PCR; TCRdb's copy has only in-frame clones and lacks some. Found here are tens of thousands of clones, almost 85% of them singletons; the top ten hold approximately 7.7%. Sequenced material: peripheral blood. The receptors were sampled from an elderly woman with acute or convalescent COVID-19. Each CDR3 is given with its conserved first and last residue. The D gene is left open where the match is weak. Only part of the rows carry a size: once, few, many, or a class if the clone is expanded.

14	TRBV2	.	TRBJ1-5	.	TGTGCCAGCAGTGAACTCGGTTTGGGCCAGCCCCAGCATTTT	CASSELGLGQPQHF
17	TRBV19	TRBD2	TRBJ2-6	.	TGTGCCAGTAGTACCCGGGAGGGGAGGTCTGGGGCCAACGTCCTGACTTTC	CASSTREGRSGANVLTF
15	TRBV10-2	TRBD2	TRBJ2-1	.	TGCGCCAGCAGCCTACTAGCGGGGGGATACAATGAGCAGTTCTTC	CASSLLAGGYNEQFF
14	TRBV27	.	TRBJ1-3	.	TGTGCCAGCAGTGGACCAGGGGTCGGAAACACCATATATTTT	CASSGPGVGNTIYF
15	TRBV20-1	TRBD2	TRBJ2-5	once	TGCAGTGCTAGTCCACTAGCGGGGGCCCATAGGGGCCAGTACTTC	CSASPLAGAHRGQYF
12	TRBV7-9	.	TRBJ1-2	.	TGTGCCAGCAGCCCACACCTGGGCGGCTACACCTTC	CASSPHLGGYTF
14	TRBV10-2	TRBD2	TRBJ2-3	.	TGCGCCAGCTCTCAGCGGGGCCGCACAGATACGCAGTATTTT	CASSQRGRTDTQYF
14	TRBV29-1	TRBD1	TRBJ1-2	.	TGCAGCGGGGGACCGGGACAGGGTAGAGGGGGCTACACCTTC	CSGGPGQGRGGYTF
15	TRBV28	TRBD2	TRBJ2-5	.	TGTGCCAGCAGCCCAGATGCGGGGGGACGAGAGACCCAGTACTTC	CASSPDAGGRETQYF
17	TRBV7-9	TRBD1	TRBJ2-6	.	TGTGCCAGCGCAGTAGGACAGGGGGCAACTGGGGCCAACGTCCTGACTTTC	CASAVGQGATGANVLTF
12	TRBV5-1	TRBD2	TRBJ2-1	.	TGCGCCAGCAGCTGGACTAGCGGTGAGCAGTTCTTC	CASSWTSGEQFF
15	TRBV11-1	TRBD1	TRBJ1-2	.	TGTGCCAGCAGCTCACAAGGACAGGGGGACTATGGCTACACCTTC	CASSSQGQGDYGYTF
13	TRBV7-2	.	TRBJ2-3	.	TGTGCCAGCAGCGACTACTCCACAGATACGCAGTATTTT	CASSDYSTDTQYF
14	TRBV4-2	TRBD2	TRBJ2-1	.	TGTGCCAGCAGCCAAGATGGGACTAGTCCATCACTGTTCTTC	CASSQDGTSPSLFF
11	TRBV12-3/TRBV12-4	.	TRBJ2-3	few	TGTGCCAGCAGTATATTAGATACGCAGTATTTT	CASSILDTQYF
16	TRBV2	.	TRBJ2-1	.	TGTGCCAGCAGTGAAACTCGGCTAGCAAGTTACAATGAGCAGTTCTTC	CASSETRLASYNEQFF
13	TRBV10-2	TRBD2	TRBJ2-1	few	TGCGCCACAGGGACTAGCGTGTACAATGAGCAGTTCTTC	CATGTSVYNEQFF
11	TRBV12-5	TRBD2	TRBJ2-5	.	TGTGCTAGCGGGAGGGGAGAGACCCAGTACTTC	CASGRGETQYF
17	TRBV5-4	.	TRBJ2-6	.	TGTGCCAGCAGCCTGACATCTTCCCCCTCTGGGGCCAACGTCCTGACTTTC	CASSLTSSPSGANVLTF
15	TRBV5-6	TRBD1	TRBJ2-7	.	TGTGCCAGCAGCCGAGTCGGGACAGGATCCTACGAGCAGTACTTC	CASSRVGTGSYEQYF
13	TRBV7-9	TRBD1	TRBJ2-5	once	TGTGCCAGCAGCTTACTACAGGGGGAGACCCAGTACTTC	CASSLLQGETQYF
15	TRBV5-1	TRBD2	TRBJ2-7	.	TGCGCCAGCAGCTTGGCTCTAGCGGGAACCTACGAGCAGTACTTC	CASSLALAGTYEQYF
15	TRBV7-8	TRBD2	TRBJ2-7	.	TGTGCCAGCAGCTTAGCGGGGGACCCGGGGGGCGAGCAGTACTTC	CASSLAGDPGGEQYF
15	TRBV2	TRBD2	TRBJ2-5	.	TGTGCCAGCAGGGAAAATAGCGGGAGAAAAGAGACCCAGTACTTC	CASRENSGRKETQYF
20	TRBV19	.	TRBJ1-5	few	TGTGCCAGTAGTATAGGCGGGACGTCGCCCCTAACACGAGGCAATCAGCCCCAGCATTTT	CASSIGGTSPLTRGNQPQHF
12	TRBV12-3/TRBV12-4	.	TRBJ1-2	.	TGTGCCAGCAGTTTAGCCGGTGGTGGCTACACCTTC	CASSLAGGGYTF
15	TRBV10-3	TRBD2	TRBJ2-2	.	TGTGCCATCAGTGGCGGGGGGGTTAACACCGGGGAGCTGTTTTTT	CAISGGGVNTGELFF